The 18 T cell receptor beta chains below were found in one sample sequenced in a study of blood T cells in healthy people across ages. With a J-beta primer mix and a sample-barcoded 5' primer, a second PCR ran 7 to 11 cycles. TCRdb reprocessed the 5' RACE reads via MiXCR and lists one record per CDR3 protein. The table lists 700,000 or so distinct CDR3 sequences, approximately 40% of them singletons. The sample comprised blood. Every receptor here comes from a man at least 80 years old in good health.

The table lists this clonotype with a few counts. J is TRBJ1-5 and V is TRBV6-2 or TRBV6-3; 7 positions agree with TRBD1. Germline V CDR1 and CDR2: MNHEY, SVGEGT. The CDR3 is 14 residues long. The V and J ends lost 5 bases and 5 bases, in that order; junction bases with no gene match: 6. Here the CDR3 reads CASSANRGDQPQHF. The CDR3 bases are TGTGCCAGCAGTGCGAACAGGGGAGATCAGCCCCAGCATTTT.

The chain links TRBV15 to TRBJ1-6, with D possibly TRBD1 on 6 matching bases. Germline CDR1 LNHNV, CDR2 YYDKDF (reference sequence). The V and J ends lost 2 bases and 7 bases respectively, with 9 bases between them. The CDR3 runs 14 residues. Written as DNA, the CDR3 is TGTGCCACCAGCAGAACAGGGCAGAATTCACCCCTCCACTTT. Amino acid sequence: CATSRTGQNSPLHF.

This clonotype appeared a single time. CDR3 residues: CASMDPGQSQETQYF. CDR3 coding DNA: TGTGCCTCAATGGACCCAGGACAGTCTCAAGAGACCCAGTACTTC. J is TRBJ2-5 and V is TRBV19; D might be TRBD1 (6 bases). The germline V gene encodes CDR1 LNHDA and CDR2 SQIVND (reference sequence). Between the trimmed V and J ends, which lost 11 bases and 2 bases, there was a span of 21 bases. The CDR3 runs to 15 residues.

V is TRBV20-1 and J is TRBJ2-7; 9 bases align to TRBD1. The germline V gene encodes CDR1 DFQATT and CDR2 SNEGSKA (reference sequence). Losses at the gene ends were 0 bases for V and 5 bases for J; bases not matched to a gene: 5. CDR3 length: 14 amino acids. The CDR3 bases are TGCAGTGCTAGAGATTACAGGACAGGGGACGAGCAGTACTTC. It yields the protein CSARDYRTGDEQYF.

J is TRBJ2-1 and V is TRBV7-9; D gene ambiguous. Per the germline V gene, CDR1 is SEHNR and CDR2 is FQNEAQ (reference sequence). The CDR3 sequence is 15 residues long. V gave up 1 base and J gave up 9 bases, with 16 bases separating them. CDR3 bases: TGTGCCAGCAGCTTAGTAGGGCAGAACGGCACTGAGCAGTTCTTC. Translating it yields CASSLVGQNGTEQFF.

Note on this clonotype: This sequence may be a read error, since a much larger clone differs from it by one base. J is TRBJ2-3 and V is TRBV12-3 or TRBV12-4, with 11 bases fitting TRBD2. The CDR3 contains 19 residues. The junction had 12 bases not matched to a gene; V was cut back by 4 bases and J by 0 bases. CDR3 nucleotide sequence: TGTGCCAGCAGTTCCGACGGACTAGCGGGTCGCCCTAGCACAGATACGCAGTATTTT. This encodes CASSSDGLAGRPSTDTQYF.

The chain joins TRBV6-1 to TRBJ2-1, with TRBD1 identical over 12 bases. V lost 5 bases and J lost 6; bases outside the gene matches: 11. The CDR3 extends over 17 amino acids. Germline CDR1 is MNHNS and CDR2 is SASEGT. For the CDR3, the DNA is TGTGCCAGCAGTCTTACCGGGACAGGGGGCCGTTTCAATGAGCAGTTCTTC. Translating gives CASSLTGTGGRFNEQFF.

The V and J genes are TRBV20-1 and TRBJ2-7; 11 positions match TRBD1. V was clipped by 5 bases and J by 2 bases; unmatched bases: 5. CDR1 DFQATT and CDR2 SNEGSKA come from the germline V gene (reference sequence). This CDR3 is 14 amino acids long. The chain's CDR3 is CSAGVGQGAYEQYF. In DNA form, the CDR3 reads TGCAGTGCTGGGGTGGGACAGGGGGCCTACGAGCAGTACTTC.

This chain joins TRBV20-1 and TRBJ1-4, with D maybe TRBD1 (5 bases). The germline CDR1 and CDR2 sequences are DFQATT and SNEGSKA (reference sequence). This CDR3 comprises 14 residues. V was clipped by 4 bases and J by 8 bases, with 17 bases between them. CDR3 in amino acids: CSAKSGTPEEKLFF. Here the CDR3 DNA reads TGCAGTGCTAAGAGCGGGACTCCAGAAGAAAAACTGTTTTTT.

This chain uses TRBV20-1 with TRBJ2-2; the match to TRBD1 covers 9 bases. Germline V CDR1 and CDR2: DFQATT, SNEGSKA (reference sequence). V trimming: 6 bases; J trimming: 1 base; junction bases outside the gene matches: 3. The CDR3 contains 14 residues. The CDR3 DNA reads TGCAGTGCGGTGGGACAGGGGAACACCGGGGAGCTGTTTTTT. Amino acids: CSAVGQGNTGELFF.

This clonotype showed up just a few times. The J gene is TRBJ1-5, the V gene TRBV7-2; 9 bases are a match to TRBD1. Germline CDR1 is SGHTA and CDR2 is FQGNSA. The CDR3 is made up of 15 amino acids. The ends lost 5 bases at V and 6 bases at J; junction bases unmatched: 8. CDR3 sequence: CASSPPGQGLQPQHF. In DNA form, the CDR3 reads TGTGCCAGCAGCCCTCCGGGACAGGGTCTTCAGCCCCAGCATTTT.

The V and J genes are TRBV20-1 and TRBJ2-3, with a tentative D call TRBD2 (6 bases). CDR3 size: 16 residues. Trimming stripped 0 bases from V and 1 base from J, with 14 bases between. Germline V gene data show CDR1 as DFQATT and CDR2 as SNEGSKA (reference sequence). The CDR3 region has the DNA TGCAGTGCTAGAGATTCGGGACCGGGGGGCACAGATACGCAGTATTTT. The encoded protein is CSARDSGPGGTDTQYF.

The sample holds many counts of this clonotype. CDR3 residues: CAWSGGAGQGAQYF. The CDR3 nucleotides are TGTGCCTGGAGTGGGGGAGCAGGGCAGGGTGCCCAGTACTTC. The chain employs TRBV30 and TRBJ2-5; D may match TRBD1 or TRBD2 (5 bases each). The length of the CDR3 is 14 residues. Germline loops: CDR1 GTSNPN, CDR2 SVGIG (reference sequence). Trimming took 1 base from V and 9 from J, leaving 18 bases between them. Variable domain in full (rest from reference TRBV30 and TRBJ2-5): SQTIHQWPATLVQPVGSPLSLECTVEGTSNPNLYWYRQAAGRGLQLLFYSVGIGQISSEVPQNLSASRPQDRQFILSSKKLLLSDSGFYLCAWSGGAGQGAQYFGPGTRLLVL.

V gene TRBV20-1 combines with J gene TRBJ1-4; no clear D gene. The CDR3 has 15 amino acids. V was cut by 3 bases and J by 6 bases, with 17 bases left in between. CDR1 and CDR2 from the germline V gene are DFQATT and SNEGSKA (reference sequence). The CDR3 protein is CSASPFGLGDEKLFF. CDR3 nucleotides: TGCAGTGCTAGCCCCTTTGGCTTGGGAGATGAAAAACTGTTTTTT.

The chain has TRBV12-3 or TRBV12-4 and TRBJ1-1; unclear D gene. V was cut by 1 base and J by 1 base, with 4 bases left in between. There are 13 residues in the CDR3. The CDR3 is CASSLEWNTEAFF. In nucleotides, the CDR3 is TGTGCCAGCAGTTTAGAGTGGAACACTGAAGCTTTCTTT.

This clonotype was recorded a few times. This chain connects TRBV5-1 to TRBJ2-1, with TRBD1 as a possible D gene (6 bases). The ends were cut back, 4 bases at V and 8 bases at J, with 19 bases in the middle. The CDR3 extends over 15 amino acids. In germline, CDR1 is SGHRS, CDR2 YFSETQ. CDR3 coding DNA: TGCGCCAGCAGCGGCCGTAACAGGGATACTGATGAGCAGTTCTTC. Encoded protein: CASSGRNRDTDEQFF.

The chain has TRBV6-2 or TRBV6-3 and TRBJ2-1; D uncertain. Per the germline V gene, CDR1 is MNHEY and CDR2 is SVGEGT. The CDR3 consists of 15 residues. Trimming cost V 2 bases and J 6 bases, with 14 bases left between them. CDR3 nucleotide sequence: TGTGCCAGCAGTTACGATCGGGTAGTTAGCAATGAGCAGTTCTTC. Amino acids: CASSYDRVVSNEQFF.

The sample holds many counts of this clonotype. The V call is TRBV12-3 or TRBV12-4, the J call TRBJ2-1; tentatively, D is TRBD1 (6 bases). V was clipped by 3 bases and J by 1 base, with 10 bases between them. The CDR3 loop spans 15 amino acids. CDR3 protein: CASSFPQGSYNEQFF. In nucleotides, the CDR3 is TGTGCCAGCAGTTTCCCGCAGGGGTCCTACAATGAGCAGTTCTTC.